This T cell receptor (beta chain) is drawn from a study of blood T cell repertoires in COVID-19. Study background: COVID-19 samples from acute and convalescent phases originated in the United States, Italy and Spain.

Germline values: CDR1 ENHRY, CDR2 SYGVKD. The CDR3 covers 16 residues. Trimming took 0 bases from V and 0 from J, leaving 9 bases between them. This clone was detected a few times. The table came from immunoSEQ multiplex PCR; TCRdb's copy has only in-frame clones and leaves some out. The table records approximately 200,000 clones, roughly 94% of them present only once. The V and J genes are TRBV10-3 and TRBJ1-3, with D possibly being TRBD1 (6 bases). Sequences were obtained from peripheral blood. The TCR originated in a young man with COVID-19, enrolled during active disease. CDR3: CAISESKGGSGNTIYF. The CDR3 DNA is TGTGCCATCAGTGAGTCGAAAGGGGGCTCTGGAAACACCATATATTTT.